These T cell receptor beta chains were read from a single sample in a study of identical twins. TCRdb itself ran the 5' RACE reads through MiXCR, one entry per CDR3 protein. Of about 530,000 distinct CDR3 sequences listed, approximately 20% are singletons. These data also featured in a second study, about yellow fever vaccine responses in identical twins.

The sample comprised CD4+ T cells sorted from blood. Receptor source: a woman aged 18-29 years in good health. Both conserved end residues are trimmed from each CDR3.

V gene | CDR3 protein
TRBV4-2 | ASKGTGPSSYNEQF
TRBV5-1 | ASSLFGTGHNEKLF
TRBV20-1 | SARGLGPYNEQF
TRBV12-3/TRBV12-4 | ASSLWDSPTDTQY
TRBV29-1 | SVRVGGETQY
TRBV14 | ASSQVYGGGTDTQY
TRBV5-1 | ASRNVHSTDTQY
TRBV5-1 | ASTTGGAGTGELF
TRBV7-3 | ASSVDGISGANVLT
TRBV6-5 | ASSYIGDTQY
TRBV28 | ASSLDRVGLAGGPTDTQY
TRBV9 | ASSVAVGNEQF
TRBV12-3/TRBV12-4 | ASSPDGGNYGYT
TRBV20-1 | SARAGGPPHTQY
TRBV14 | ASSHYGRVSGEAF
TRBV20-1 | SARDRLIWGQF
TRBV7-9 | ASQPGTGGQTQY
TRBV3-1 | ASSQGKSMAF
TRBV20-1 | SARDSGSNEKLF
TRBV4-1 | ASSARLTSRIRETQY
TRBV12-3/TRBV12-4 | ASSFWGNSNQPQH
TRBV11-2 | ASSPTQGRTEAF
TRBV6-2/TRBV6-3 | ASIRGNTNVLT
TRBV7-9 | ASSLSPLGTAGETQY
TRBV19 | ASSIAGIKAEQF
TRBV6-5 | ASSYSSTDGTQY
TRBV20-1 | SARTLMRSSAGQRNYGYT
TRBV12-3/TRBV12-4 | ASSPDPSVGDNEQF
TRBV18 | ASSPSRRPSDSSKNIQY
TRBV7-2 | ASSLGTSGRSHYEQY
TRBV3-1 | ASTQGLAGAIQETQY
TRBV7-2 | ASSWTGSLSTDTQY
TRBV12-3/TRBV12-4 | ASTPWHTISGANVLT
TRBV27 | ASSRDARTDTQY
TRBV2 | ASRRWTSGTVDTQY
TRBV20-1 | SARVPGGERTYEQY
TRBV20-1 | SARDRRRLNTEAF
TRBV6-5 | ASSYKGQGSTEAF
TRBV5-1 | ASSLSPGQHSTEAF
TRBV3-1 | ASSPSRANSPLH
TRBV29-1 | SVRTTSKVTEAF
TRBV12-3/TRBV12-4 | ASSNRDTHGEKLF
TRBV11-2 | ASSRSGQGSVNEQF
TRBV3-1 | ASGKTGNEQF